These 30 T cell receptor beta chains were all obtained from the same sample, sequenced in a study of blood T cell repertoires in COVID-19. Assay used: immunoSEQ multiplex PCR; TCRdb lists only in-frame clones, some missing. This repertoire shows 65,000 to 90,000 clones, 80% to 85% found once; its top ten account for over 2%. Sequencing was carried out using peripheral blood. The receptors come from a man older than 75 with active or convalescent COVID-19.

V is TRBV5-5 and J is TRBJ2-7; TRBD1 matches at 9 bases. J gave up 7 bases and V 4 bases, and 12 bases lay outside the gene matches. The CDR3 is 15 residues long. CDR1 and CDR2 from the germline V gene are SGHKS and YYEKEE (reference sequence). Here the CDR3 DNA reads TGTGCCAGCAGCGTGACCGGGACAGGGCTGGGGGAGCAGTACTTC. Its translation: CASSVTGTGLGEQYF.

This chain uses TRBV15 with TRBJ2-7; a weak D match, TRBD1 (5 bases). The CDR3 has 17 amino acids. Germline V CDR1 and CDR2: LNHNV, YYDKDF (reference sequence). Trimming cost V 0 bases and J 0 bases, with 15 bases left between them. The CDR3 here is CATSRDFRQQNSYEQYF. The CDR3 DNA sequence: TGTGCCACCAGCAGAGACTTTAGACAGCAAAACTCCTACGAGCAGTACTTC. Complete variable domain (other parts from reference TRBV15 and TRBJ2-7): DAMVIQNPRYQVTQFGKPVTLSCSQTLNHNVMYWYQQKSSQAPKLLFHYYDKDFNNEADTPDNFQSRRPNTSFCFLDIRSPGLGDTAMYLCATSRDFRQQNSYEQYFGPGTRLTVT.

With respect to this clone: Additional DNA sequences in this sample encode the identical CDR3. This rearrangement joins TRBV7-2 to TRBJ2-1; 8 bases are shared with TRBD2. This CDR3 contains 15 residues. Germline V gene sequence: CDR1 SGHTA, CDR2 FQGNSA. Unmatched junction bases numbered 3, after V lost 0 bases and J lost 5 bases. CDR3: CASSLAGLADNEQFF. The CDR3 DNA follows: TGTGCCAGCAGCTTAGCTGGACTAGCCGACAATGAGCAGTTCTTC.

This chain uses TRBV11-3 with TRBJ1-1, with D maybe TRBD1 (6 bases). CDR3 size: 13 residues. Germline lookup yields CDR1 SGHNT and CDR2 YENEEA. V lost 1 base and J 7 bases, leaving 10 bases between the germline ends. The CDR3 DNA sequence: TGTGCCAGCAGCTTAGGAGGGGGGGGTGAAGCTTTCTTT. Residues: CASSLGGGGEAFF.

The sample holds one count of this clone. J is TRBJ2-2 and V is TRBV11-3, with 7 bases that match TRBD2. The CDR3 loop spans 16 amino acids. V was pared by 1 base and J by 4 bases, with 6 bases of the junction left unmatched. Germline CDR1 SGHNT, CDR2 YENEEA. CDR3 protein: CASSLVAGVVTGELFF. The CDR3 nucleotides read TGTGCCAGCAGCTTAGTTGCGGGAGTTGTCACCGGGGAGCTGTTTTTT.

The CDR3 coding sequence is TGTGCCAGCAGCCGCGGGGGCACCGGGGAGCTGTTTTTT. Translation gives CASSRGGTGELFF. This chain links TRBV3-1 (or the pseudogene TRBV3-2) with TRBJ2-2; 7 bases match TRBD2. This CDR3 region has 13 residues. V lost 4 bases to trimming and J lost 4 bases; unmatched junction nucleotides: 0. Germline loops: CDR1 LGHDT, CDR2 YNNKEL (reference sequence).

The chain joins TRBV4-1 to TRBJ2-7; TRBD1 matches 8 bases. This CDR3 is built from 16 residues. V was clipped by 1 base and J by 5 bases; unmatched bases: 10. Germline CDR1 and CDR2: MGHRA and YSYEKL. Here the CDR3 reads CASSQASRTGFHEQYF. CDR3 in DNA: TGCGCCAGCAGCCAAGCAAGCAGGACAGGGTTCCACGAGCAGTACTTC.

The chain links TRBV30 to TRBJ1-5; D possibly corresponds to TRBD1 (5 bases). Germline V gene data show CDR1 as GTSNPN and CDR2 as SVGIG (reference sequence). The CDR3 totals 15 residues. Trimming left V 0 bases short and J 4 bases short, with 13 bases between. In nucleotides, the CDR3 is TGTGCCTGGAGTGTGGGTCAGGGTGCGAATCAGCCCCAGCATTTT. Translating gives CAWSVGQGANQPQHF.

The chain combines TRBV11-2 with TRBJ2-7; TRBD2 aligns across 8 bases. V trimming: 4 bases; J trimming: 4 bases; junction bases outside the gene matches: 3. In germline, CDR1 is SGHAT, CDR2 FQNNGV. The CDR3 consists of 13 residues. In DNA form, the CDR3 reads TGTGCCAGCAGCTCCACGGGGGGGTACGAGCAGTACTTC. Protein: CASSSTGGYEQYF.

V is TRBV19 and J is TRBJ1-1; possibly TRBD1 for D (5 bases). V was cut by 8 bases and J by 0 bases, with 16 bases left in between. CDR3 length: 15 amino acids. The germline gives CDR1 LNHDA, CDR2 SQIVND (reference sequence). This CDR3 is CASVMPGSMNTEAFF. CDR3 bases: TGTGCCAGTGTGATGCCAGGGTCAATGAACACTGAAGCTTTCTTT.

The chain employs TRBV29-1 and TRBJ2-5, with TRBD2 as a possible D gene (6 bases). In germline, CDR1 is SQVTM, CDR2 ANQGSEA. This CDR3 is built from 14 residues. Trimming took off 3 bases at V and 7 bases at J, with 18 bases between the two ends. The CDR3 region has the DNA TGCAGCGTTGATGCCCGGGACGGGAGTTGGACCCAGTACTTC. It is translated as CSVDARDGSWTQYF.

This clone was recorded once. The rearrangement joins TRBV5-1 to TRBJ1-4, with 9 bases aligning to TRBD1. Germline CDR1 is SGHRS and CDR2 is YFSETQ. The V segment lost 7 bases and the J segment 3 bases; nucleotides outside the gene matches: 7. CDR3 length: 15 amino acids. The CDR3 bases are TGCGCCAGCTCGCACGGGACAGGGTCTAATGAAAAACTGTTTTTT. Translating it yields CASSHGTGSNEKLFF.

The rearrangement uses TRBV6-6 and TRBJ2-2; D is possibly TRBD1 (6 bases). Per the germline V gene, CDR1 is MNHNY and CDR2 is SVGAGI (reference sequence). The CDR3 is 16 residues long. Trimming removed 4 bases at V and 7 bases at J, with 19 bases between. CDR3 coding DNA: TGTGCCAGCAGTTCCGGGACACTGTCTGCAGGCGGGGAGCTGTTTTTT. It encodes CASSSGTLSAGGELFF.

The table lists this clone with a few counts. This rearrangement joins TRBV5-4 to TRBJ2-2, with D perhaps matching TRBD1 (6 bases). The V end was cut by 5 bases, the J end by 2 bases, with 13 bases between. The V gene's germline CDR1 is SGHNT and CDR2 YYREEE (reference sequence). The CDR3 covers 15 residues. CDR3 amino acids: CASRTGTHNTGELFF. CDR3 DNA: TGTGCCAGCAGAACCGGGACACACAACACCGGGGAGCTGTTTTTT.

The chain links TRBV11-2 to TRBJ2-5, with 10 nucleotides matching TRBD1. J gave up 5 bases and V 3 bases, and 12 bases lay outside the gene matches. CDR1 is SGHAT and CDR2 is FQNNGV in the germline V gene. This CDR3 is 17 amino acids long. For the CDR3, the DNA is TGTGCCAGCAGCTTCGGACAGGGGGTCAACGCCGTCGAGACCCAGTACTTC. Encoded protein: CASSFGQGVNAVETQYF.

The V gene is TRBV4-1, the J gene TRBJ1-6; D remains unclear. Germline loops: CDR1 MGHRA, CDR2 YSYEKL. V lost 3 bases and J 7 bases, leaving 10 bases between the germline ends. The CDR3 contains 14 residues. CDR3 amino acids: CASSQAGGNSPLHF. The CDR3 DNA follows: TGCGCCAGCAGCCAGGCAGGTGGAAATTCACCCCTCCACTTT.

V and J are TRBV6-2 or TRBV6-3 and TRBJ1-1, with 9 bases matching TRBD1. CDR3 length: 16 residues. The germline CDR1 and CDR2 sequences are MNHEY and SVGEGT. V dropped 0 bases and J dropped 5; count of bases not matched to a gene: 7. The CDR3 loop is CASSYSGQGFRTEAFF. In DNA, the CDR3 is TGTGCCAGCAGTTACTCCGGACAGGGGTTCCGAACTGAAGCTTTCTTT.

About this clone: This CDR3 is also generated by other DNA sequences in the sample. V gene TRBV5-1 combines with J gene TRBJ2-5; possible D gene TRBD2, 6 bases. The CDR3 has 14 residues. The V end lost 1 base, the J end lost 2 bases, and 9 bases lay between the germline ends. Germline lookup yields CDR1 SGHRS and CDR2 YFSETQ. In DNA form, the CDR3 reads TGCGCCAGCAGCTTGTTCGGGAGACAAGAGACCCAGTACTTC. Translating it yields CASSLFGRQETQYF. The full variable domain, completed using reference TRBV5-1 and TRBJ2-5, is KAGVTQTPRYLIKTRGQQVTLSCSPISGHRSVSWYQQTPGQGLQFLFEYFSETQRNKGNFPGRFSGRQFSNSRSEMNVSTLELGDSALYLCASSLFGRQETQYFGPGTRLLVL.

In this sample, this clone turned up once. The chain has TRBV9 and TRBJ1-2, with TRBD1 matching 7 bases. CDR1 is SGDLS, CDR2 YYNGEE, per germline. With V trimmed by 2 bases and J by 8 bases, 9 bases remained unmatched. The CDR3 covers 14 residues. CDR3 nucleotide sequence: TGTGCCAGCAGCGTGGAGACAGGGATTCGGGGCTACACCTTC. This translates into CASSVETGIRGYTF.

This chain links TRBV6-5 with TRBJ2-7, with D tentatively TRBD1 (6 bases). CDR3 length: 15 residues. CDR1 MNHEY and CDR2 SVGAGI come from the germline V gene. V was shortened by 7 bases and J by 3 bases, with 19 bases between the two germline ends. This chain's CDR3 is CASNGGMDRGYEQYF. The DNA of the CDR3 is TGTGCCAGCAATGGTGGAATGGACAGAGGCTACGAGCAGTACTTC.

The chain recombines TRBV19 with TRBJ2-2; 7 nucleotides agree with TRBD1. Trimming cost V 7 bases and J 5 bases; bases outside gene matches: 10. CDR3 length: 15 residues. Germline V gene lookup returns CDR1 LNHDA and CDR2 SQIVND (reference sequence). As DNA, the CDR3 is TGTGCCAGTATCGCCAGGGGGTTTCTTACCGGGGAGCTGTTTTTT. Amino acid sequence: CASIARGFLTGELFF.

This clone was counted once. The rearrangement links TRBV6-2 or TRBV6-3 to TRBJ2-1; 9 bases match TRBD2. V gave up 5 bases and J gave up 7 bases; unmatched junction bases: 6. The CDR3 covers 14 residues. CDR1 is MNHEY, CDR2 SVGEGT, per germline. The CDR3 nucleotides read TGTGCCAGCAGTCTTAGCGGGGGAATTAATGAGCAGTTCTTC. Protein product: CASSLSGGINEQFF.

J is TRBJ1-6 and V is TRBV11-3, with TRBD1 as a possible D gene (5 bases). Germline V lookup: CDR1 SGHNT, CDR2 YENEEA. The germline V and J ends were trimmed by 3 bases and 5 bases, with 11 bases remaining between them. This CDR3 comprises 15 residues. DNA of the CDR3: TGTGCCAGCAGCTTGAGACAGAAAGATAATTCACCCCTCCACTTT. This gives the protein CASSLRQKDNSPLHF. Based on the CDR3 plus reference TRBV11-3 and TRBJ1-6, the full variable domain is EAGVVQSPRYKIIEKKQPVAFWCNPISGHNTLYWYLQNLGQGPELLIRYENEEAVDDSQLPKDRFSAERLKGVDSTLKIQPAELGDSAVYLCASSLRQKDNSPLHFGNGTRLTVT.

The chain employs TRBV7-6 and TRBJ2-1; D may be TRBD2 (5 bases). The CDR3 consists of 16 residues. The germline V gene has CDR1 SGHVS and CDR2 FNYEAQ. V lost 0 bases, J lost 2 bases, and 11 bases lay in between. CDR3 loop: CASSLASGSAYNEQFF. The CDR3 DNA follows: TGTGCCAGCAGCTTAGCGAGTGGGAGCGCCTACAATGAGCAGTTCTTC. The variable domain in full, with the rest retrieved from reference TRBV7-6 and TRBJ2-1, is GAGVSQSPRYKVTKRGQDVALRCDPISGHVSLYWYRQALGQGPEFLTYFNYEAQQDKSGLPNDRFSAERPEGSISTLTIQRTEQRDSAMYRCASSLASGSAYNEQFFGPGTRLTVL.

This clone was found a few times. V is TRBV10-3 and J is TRBJ2-1, with 15 bases lining up with TRBD2. Germline assignment: CDR1 ENHRY and CDR2 SYGVKD. V lost 4 bases, J lost 4 bases, and 5 bases stayed unmatched. The CDR3 covers 17 residues. This CDR3 is CAISGTSGGAGYNEQFF. CDR3 sequence (DNA): TGTGCCATCAGTGGGACTAGCGGGGGGGCGGGATACAATGAGCAGTTCTTC.

This clone appeared a single time. The chain's CDR3 is CASSSRLTTYEQYF. The CDR3 nucleotides read TGTGCCAGCAGTTCTAGGCTAACCACATACGAGCAGTACTTC. The V and J genes are TRBV6-2 or TRBV6-3 and TRBJ2-7; D gene ambiguous. CDR1 and CDR2 from the germline V gene are MNHEY and SVGEGT. With 4 bases removed from V and 4 bases from J, the gap between germline ends came to 14 bases. This CDR3 region has 14 residues.

This chain links TRBV18 with TRBJ1-6; 7 bases fit TRBD1. J lost 8 bases, V lost 3 bases, and 7 bases had no gene match. The CDR3 spans 15 residues. Germline values: CDR1 KGHSH, CDR2 LQKENI. The CDR3 DNA reads TGTGCCAGCTCACCCCGACAGGGTACTGATTCACCCCTCCACTTT. Protein: CASSPRQGTDSPLHF.

The rearrangement joins TRBV29-1 to TRBJ1-6; 7 bases map to TRBD1. V was clipped by 7 bases and J by 7 bases; unmatched bases: 13. This CDR3 is 15 amino acids long. Germline assignment: CDR1 SQVTM and CDR2 ANQGSEA. The CDR3 is CSALIGQDQNSPLHF. DNA of the CDR3: TGCAGCGCTTTAATCGGACAGGACCAAAATTCACCCCTCCACTTT. Drawing the rest from reference TRBV29-1 and TRBJ1-6, the complete variable domain is SAVISQKPSRDICQRGTSLTIQCQVDSQVTMMFWYRQQPGQSLTLIATANQGSEATYESGFVIDKFPISRPNLTFSTLTVSNMSPEDSSIYLCSALIGQDQNSPLHFGNGTRLTVT.

The J gene is TRBJ2-1, the V gene TRBV6-2 or TRBV6-3; TRBD2 aligns across 7 bases. The germline V gene has CDR1 MNHEY and CDR2 SVGEGT. V gave up 7 bases and J gave up 5 bases; unmatched junction bases: 8. CDR3 length equals 14 residues. CDR3 coding DNA: TGTGCCAGCACCCCTTTGGGGGGGAACAATGAGCAGTTCTTC. Translation: CASTPLGGNNEQFF.

This chain uses TRBV27 with TRBJ2-3; D is unclear. Germline lookup yields CDR1 MNHEY and CDR2 SMNVEV (reference sequence). V lost 1 base, J lost 2 bases, and 7 bases lay in between. This CDR3 is built from 14 residues. The CDR3 nucleotides read TGTGCCAGCAGTTTATTGGCCGCCACAGATACGCAGTATTTT. It translates to CASSLLAATDTQYF.